This T cell receptor beta chain is drawn from a study of blood T cell repertoires in COVID-19 (dated by TCRdb to between 2020 and 2021). As for the study more broadly: Samples from collaborators originated in the United States, Italy and Spain and spanned both the acute and convalescent phases of COVID-19. The prospective study material was composed of cDNA or gDNA derived from T cells, B-cell-depleted T cells, or PBMCs. Deeply sampled blood TCRbeta repertoires from subjects exposed to, actively infected with, or recovered from COVID-19 were included in the dataset. The repertoires were released in a freely available public database meant as a resource for research on the immune response to SARS-CoV-2. The samples were drawn from two sources: the first 160 participants of the ongoing ImmuneRACE study, and 1,000 to 1,500 subjects contributed by 6 global collaborators. Nearly every sample came with metadata listing a de-identified subject ID, COVID-19 status, age in years and sex. Where HLA class I and class II types were available, the types were taken from metadata supplied by the sample provider, not from assay-based typing. The paper's findings and limits, for the study overall: The quantity of clinical and demographic metadata differed by source and by participant and was supplied without curation.

Collaborating institutions collected whole blood in K2EDTA tubes following their own protocols. For TCRbeta analysis, collaborator samples were shipped as frozen whole blood, as isolated PBMCs, or as DNA extracted from either sample type. TCRbeta CDR3 regions were amplified from genomic DNA by means of the immunoSEQ Assay, a bias-controlled multiplex PCR. The authors' pipeline ran thus. The number of nucleated cells in each sample was estimated by amplification of reference gene primers within the assay. To quantify the absolute abundance of each unique TCRbeta CDR3 rearrangement, sequence reads were collapsed and filtered. For each sample, productive Simpson clonality was calculated by taking the square root of Simpson's diversity index across productive rearrangements. Imported from immuneACCESS, the table was reduced by TCRdb to in-frame sequences with V and J called. These copies leave out some clones; in studies compared against another copy, an unresolved V gene accounts for under half, and the cause of the remainder is not known. That table supplies the V and J calls and clone size; D and trimming were determined from the DNA. For this sample there are fewer than 300,000 clones; around 82% appear just once. The ten largest make up 7.5% to 9% of the sample.

V lost 6 bases and J lost 4 bases; the stretch between them is 6 bases long. The CDR3 starts with the cysteine, ends with the phenylalanine, and has 11 residues. Only CDR3 DNA remains: 33 bases, in frame from the first base. Taken from the germline V gene, the CDR1 and CDR2 loops are MGHDK and SYGVNS. Points on this clone: Its antigen is still unknown. The record has no base qualities; no much larger clone is one base away.

This sequence uses TRBV25-1 and TRBJ1-2; there is no confident call for the D gene. The clonotype comes from a human donor in a cohort sampled during active COVID-19. Input material: peripheral blood. At the DNA level, the sequence is TGTGCCAGCAGGGTCGGCTATGGCTACACCTTC. Translated, it gives CASRVGYGYTF.